A selection of T cell receptor beta chains follows, all from one sample in a study of T cell responses to AZD1222 COVID-19 vaccine. Generated by immunoSEQ multiplex PCR, the TCRdb table keeps only in-frame clones and is missing some. The sample has 43,000 or so clones, less than 95% seen once. Sample: peripheral blood, taken 28 days after the second AZD1222 dose. The receptors originated from an adult who received the AZD1222 COVID-19 vaccine. Each CDR3 is given with its conserved first and last residue. A D gene is named only where the DNA matches it firmly. Clone size appears in some rows only: once, few, many, or a class for an expanded clone.

d_call	v_call	clone_size	j_call	cdr3_aa	cdr3_nt
.	TRBV6-2/TRBV6-3	.	TRBJ1-1	CASSYKPYEAFF	TGTGCCAGCAGTTACAAACCCTATGAAGCTTTCTTT
TRBD1	TRBV7-2	.	TRBJ2-7	CASRYIPTGVGAYEQYF	TGTGCCAGCAGATATATACCGACAGGGGTAGGAGCCTACGAGCAGTACTTC
TRBD2	TRBV7-2	.	TRBJ2-1	CASSPWTSGGAGEQFF	TGTGCCAGCAGCCCATGGACTAGCGGGGGGGCGGGTGAGCAGTTCTTC
.	TRBV5-1	once	TRBJ1-1	CASSYGPGNTEAFF	TGCGCCAGCAGCTACGGACCGGGGAACACTGAAGCTTTCTTT
.	TRBV12-3/TRBV12-4	.	TRBJ2-2	CAIQIAGGELFF	TGTGCCATCCAAATAGCAGGCGGGGAGCTGTTTTTT
.	TRBV2	.	TRBJ2-7	CASRAYSYEQYF	TGTGCCAGCAGGGCTTACTCCTACGAGCAGTACTTC
TRBD1	TRBV27	.	TRBJ2-7	CASSWGQGAGEQYF	TGTGCCAGCAGTTGGGGACAGGGGGCGGGGGAGCAGTACTTC
.	TRBV6-2/TRBV6-3	.	TRBJ1-5	CASSTNQGTGTNQPQHF	TGTGCCAGCAGTACCAACCAGGGCACGGGGACCAATCAGCCCCAGCATTTT
TRBD1	TRBV10-2	.	TRBJ1-1	CASSDGTGGLNTEAFF	TGCGCCAGCAGTGATGGGACAGGGGGCCTGAACACTGAAGCTTTCTTT
.	TRBV19	.	TRBJ2-2	CASSGRFDTGELFF	TGTGCCAGTAGTGGGCGTTTCGACACCGGGGAGCTGTTTTTT
.	TRBV7-2	once	TRBJ1-3	CASSLGSDPGSGNTIYF	TGTGCCAGCAGCTTAGGTAGCGATCCAGGTTCTGGAAACACCATATATTTT
TRBD2	TRBV5-1	.	TRBJ2-5	CASSLSGGIETQYF	TGCGCCAGCAGCTTGAGCGGGGGGATCGAGACCCAGTACTTC
.	TRBV30	.	TRBJ1-5	CAWRLGSRGQPQHF	TGTGCCTGGAGACTGGGCTCGCGAGGGCAGCCCCAGCATTTT
.	TRBV30	.	TRBJ2-5	CAWEGTFQETQYF	TGTGCCTGGGAGGGGACATTCCAAGAGACCCAGTACTTC
.	TRBV7-2	.	TRBJ1-2	CASSLVSTAAANYGYTF	TGTGCCAGCAGCTTGGTGTCGACAGCAGCAGCTAACTATGGCTACACCTTC
.	TRBV14	.	TRBJ1-2	CASSQESGRGGGYTF	TGTGCCAGCAGCCAAGAGTCAGGCCGGGGTGGAGGCTACACCTTC